These 17 T cell receptor beta chains originate from one sample sequenced in a study of blood T cell repertoires in COVID-19. The data were produced by immunoSEQ multiplex PCR, yet TCRdb's version contains in-frame clones alone and is incomplete. The repertoire includes 130,000 or so clones, about 86% of them detected once, and 1.5% sits in the top ten. Specimen: peripheral blood. The source of these receptors is a woman in her sixties with acute or convalescent COVID-19.

The chain combines TRBV19 with TRBJ2-1; TRBD1 might be the D (5 bases). The CDR3 totals 13 residues. Germline V gives CDR1 LNHDA, CDR2 SQIVND (reference sequence). The V end was cut by 5 bases, the J end by 10 bases, with 15 bases between. CDR3 nucleotide sequence: TGTGCCAGTAGTCCCGCAGGGAAGTGGGAGCAGTTCTTC. Translation gives CASSPAGKWEQFF.

The chain joins TRBV6-5 to TRBJ2-7; TRBD1 matches at 8 bases. The germline V gene has CDR1 MNHEY and CDR2 SVGAGI. J lost 7 bases, V lost 4 bases, and 9 bases had no gene match. The CDR3 is 14 residues long. Here the CDR3 reads CASSWDRQLSEQYF. Here the CDR3 DNA reads TGTGCCAGCAGTTGGGACAGGCAGCTTAGTGAGCAGTACTTC.

The chain uses TRBV30 and TRBJ1-4; 7 bases fit TRBD1. Germline CDR1 GTSNPN, CDR2 SVGIG (reference sequence). The CDR3 is 14 amino acids. The V gene end was trimmed by 2 bases and the J gene end by 2 bases; junction bases not matched to a gene: 2. The CDR3 DNA is TGTGCCTGGAGTCACAGGGGCACTAATGAAAAACTGTTTTTT. The encoded protein is CAWSHRGTNEKLFF.

This chain uses TRBV9 with TRBJ1-4; perhaps TRBD1 as D (5 bases). This CDR3 is built from 14 residues. Trimming shortened V by 1 base and J by 3 bases, and 7 bases separated the two germline ends. Looked up from germline, CDR1 is SGDLS and CDR2 is YYNGEE. The CDR3 nucleotides read TGTGCCAGCAGCGTAAGGGGTTCTAATGAAAAACTGTTTTTT. Protein: CASSVRGSNEKLFF.

This chain uses TRBV29-1 with TRBJ2-3, with 7 bases matching TRBD1. Trimming took 7 bases from V and 1 from J; bases not matched to a gene: 5. The CDR3 extends over 13 amino acids. Germline V gene data show CDR1 as SQVTM and CDR2 as ANQGSEA. The CDR3 DNA reads as TGCAGCGGTAGGACAGGCGGCACAGATACGCAGTATTTT. It yields the protein CSGRTGGTDTQYF.

This sequence joins TRBV7-9 and TRBJ1-1; D is unclear. Germline V gene sequence: CDR1 SEHNR, CDR2 FQNEAQ (reference sequence). The CDR3 spans 13 residues. Trimming pared 0 bases from V and 3 bases from J, leaving 5 bases between. CDR3 nucleotides: TGTGCCAGCAGCTTAGCCGCGGACACTGAAGCTTTCTTT. It yields the protein CASSLAADTEAFF.

The rearrangement uses TRBV30 and TRBJ1-2; 8 nucleotides agree with TRBD1. Germline CDR1 GTSNPN, CDR2 SVGIG (reference sequence). The CDR3 contains 15 residues. V was clipped by 0 bases and J by 0 bases; unmatched bases: 3. CDR3 nucleotides: TGTGCCTGGAGTGTCGGGACAGGTACTAACTATGGCTACACCTTC. Its translation is CAWSVGTGTNYGYTF.

The chain combines TRBV7-2 with TRBJ1-5; TRBD1 aligns across 7 bases. The CDR3 covers 14 residues. J lost 3 bases, V lost 2 bases, and 1 base had no gene match. Looked up from germline, CDR1 is SGHTA and CDR2 is FQGNSA. CDR3 DNA sequence: TGTGCCAGCAGCTTAAAGGGGGCCAATCAGCCCCAGCATTTT. Translated, it gives CASSLKGANQPQHF.

This sequence joins TRBV28 and TRBJ1-3; 9 nucleotides agree with TRBD1. In germline, CDR1 is MDHEN, CDR2 SYDVKM. The CDR3 is 17 residues long. V shed 6 bases, J shed 3 bases, and the junction held 12 bases outside the gene matches. CDR3 region: CASRGAGTGYLGNTIYF. CDR3 nucleotides: TGTGCCAGCAGGGGGGCAGGGACAGGGTATCTTGGAAACACCATATATTTT.

The rearrangement links TRBV7-6 to TRBJ2-7; 7 bases map to TRBD2. This CDR3 region has 19 residues. Germline trimming cut 2 bases from V and 2 bases from J; bases unmatched to any gene: 18. Germline V gene sequence: CDR1 SGHVS, CDR2 FNYEAQ. The CDR3 DNA reads TGTGCCAGCAGCTTATTCCCCGGGGGTCAGAGCGGGGCACCCTACGAGCAGTACTTC. Residues: CASSLFPGGQSGAPYEQYF. The variable domain in full, completed from reference TRBV7-6 and TRBJ2-7, reads GAGVSQSPRYKVTKRGQDVALRCDPISGHVSLYWYRQALGQGPEFLTYFNYEAQQDKSGLPNDRFSAERPEGSISTLTIQRTEQRDSAMYRCASSLFPGGQSGAPYEQYFGPGTRLTVT.

The chain uses TRBV7-3 and TRBJ2-2, with D possibly TRBD1 on 5 matching bases. Germline assignment: CDR1 SGHTA and CDR2 FQGTGA. With 0 bases removed from V and 3 bases from J, the gap between germline ends came to 8 bases. The CDR3 spans 15 residues. The CDR3 DNA reads as TGTGCCAGCAGCTTAACGGGGCCCTACACCGGGGAGCTGTTTTTT. Protein: CASSLTGPYTGELFF.

This clone was seen more than once but under ten times. V is TRBV30 and J is TRBJ1-2, with D perhaps TRBD1 (6 bases). Germline CDR1 GTSNPN, CDR2 SVGIG (reference sequence). This CDR3 comprises 12 residues. Trimming removed 3 bases at V and 7 bases at J, with 12 bases between. CDR3 in DNA: TGTGCCTGGAGGGCAGGGGTGGGTGGCTACACCTTC. This sequence encodes CAWRAGVGGYTF.

The chain links TRBV6-2 or TRBV6-3 to TRBJ2-7; 7 bases agree with TRBD2. Germline values: CDR1 MNHEY, CDR2 SVGEGT. The trim removed 5 bases at V and 4 bases at J, leaving 8 bases unmatched. The CDR3 runs 14 residues. CDR3 nucleotides: TGTGCCAGCAGTCCCGGGACTAAAGCTTACGAGCAGTACTTC. It is translated as CASSPGTKAYEQYF.

The rearrangement uses TRBV30 and TRBJ2-1; TRBD2 matches at 10 bases. Germline-derived CDR1 and CDR2 are GTSNPN and SVGIG (reference sequence). The length of the CDR3 is 13 residues. The V gene end was trimmed by 4 bases and the J gene end by 7 bases; junction bases not matched to a gene: 4. This CDR3 reads CAWISGGINEQFF. The DNA of the CDR3 is TGTGCCTGGATTAGCGGGGGGATAAATGAGCAGTTCTTC.

The V gene is TRBV6-5, the J gene TRBJ1-6; D gene ambiguous. V was trimmed by 2 bases and J by 6 bases, leaving 8 bases between them. Germline lookup yields CDR1 MNHEY and CDR2 SVGAGI. CDR3 length: 14 residues. CDR3: CASSYPRTNSPLHF. As DNA, the CDR3 is TGTGCCAGCAGTTACCCCAGAACTAATTCACCCCTCCACTTT.

This chain joins TRBV7-3 and TRBJ2-3; 9 positions agree with TRBD2. The CDR3 is 14 residues long. J gave up 0 bases and V 9 bases, and 4 bases lay outside the gene matches. Germline loops: CDR1 SGHTA, CDR2 FQGTGA. The CDR3 DNA follows: TGTGCCAGTAGTGCGGGGGGGAGCACAGATACGCAGTATTTT. Translating it yields CASSAGGSTDTQYF.

This clone was observed once. The chain recombines TRBV2 with TRBJ1-2; maybe TRBD1 (5 bases). The CDR3 length is 16 residues. Germline V lookup: CDR1 SNHLY, CDR2 FYNNEI. Between the trimmed V and J ends, which lost 7 bases and 1 base, there was a span of 19 bases. The CDR3 bases are TGTGCCAGCACCGCCGGGGGGGAGCCTATTAACTATGGCTACACCTTC. This codes for CASTAGGEPINYGYTF.